This T cell receptor (beta chain) appears in the sequencing data of a study of T cells expressing NK-cell markers. No DNA is given; TCRdb re-called the 5' RACE reads and lists each CDR3 protein once. This table holds about 370,000 distinct CDR3 sequences. Germline V gene lookup returns CDR1 MGHDK and CDR2 SYGVNS. The CDR3 runs 15 residues. A remark on this clonotype: What it recognizes is unknown.

Study-level findings and limits: Dominance of the CD3+CD56-NKG2C+ fraction by these clonotypes also held in a handful of donors.

The specimen sequenced was blood T cells: a sorted CD56 or NKG2C T cell subset, CD4+ or CD8+ T cells, or bulk PBMC T cells (not recorded which). This receptor was obtained from a woman between 50 and 59 years old in good health. This chain joins TRBV25-1 and TRBJ2-5; no DNA is available, so the TRBD1 call from TCRdb remains unchecked. CDR3 region: CASSSGTGVRETQYF.